Below, 13 T cell receptor beta chains from the same sample are listed, as sequenced in a study of chemoradiotherapy in HPV16-positive cancers. Profiled with immunoSEQ multiplex PCR; TCRdb holds only in-frame clones, not every one. The sample comprises about 3,100 clones, around 90% of which are singletons, and less than 3.5% rests with the top ten. The sequencing here drew on tumor tissue, taken from a patient who underwent chemoradiotherapy. These receptors all come from a human donor with HPV-associated anogenital cancer.

The V gene is TRBV30, the J gene TRBJ2-3; D may be TRBD2 (6 bases). The CDR3 loop spans 15 amino acids. Trimming took off 4 bases at V and 3 bases at J, with 17 bases between the two ends. Per germline, CDR1 GTSNPN and CDR2 SVGIG (reference sequence). CDR3 region: CAWTLSGGETDTQYF. Here the CDR3 DNA reads TGTGCCTGGACCCTAAGTGGCGGGGAAACAGATACGCAGTATTTT.

The chain carries TRBV6-5 and TRBJ2-7; 8 bases map to TRBD1. There are 15 residues in the CDR3. V was pared by 2 bases and J by 2 bases, with 5 bases of the junction left unmatched. CDR1 is MNHEY, CDR2 SVGAGI, per germline. CDR3 amino acids: CASSYTGTGAYEQYF. The DNA of the CDR3 is TGTGCCAGCAGTTACACCGGGACAGGTGCCTACGAGCAGTACTTC.

The V and J genes are TRBV28 and TRBJ2-7; 8 nucleotides match TRBD2. The CDR3 contains 16 residues. J lost 6 bases, V lost 3 bases, and 13 bases had no gene match. CDR1 is MDHEN, CDR2 SYDVKM, per germline. CDR3 region: CASSFLGPGGRGEQYF. In nucleotides, the CDR3 is TGTGCCAGCAGTTTTCTCGGGCCGGGAGGGAGAGGCGAGCAGTACTTC.

The genes are TRBV7-4 and TRBJ2-1; 9 bases are shared with TRBD2. Trimming at V came to 0 bases and at J to 5 bases, leaving 5 bases not matched to a gene. The CDR3 has 16 residues. The V gene's germline CDR1 is SGHVT and CDR2 SQSDAQ. The DNA for the CDR3 is TGTGCCAGCAGCTTAGCGCGACTAGCGGTCGACAATGAGCAGTTCTTC. It codes for CASSLARLAVDNEQFF.

This chain connects TRBV7-2 to TRBJ2-3; the D gene is possibly TRBD2 (7 bases). The germline gives CDR1 SGHTA, CDR2 FQGNSA. The CDR3 loop spans 15 amino acids. V lost 4 bases to trimming and J lost 11 bases, with 22 bases between them. For the CDR3, the DNA is TGTGCCAGCAGCTGGGGGGGCGGGGCCCCCCGGGAGCAGTATTTT. It encodes CASSWGGGAPREQYF.

This chain uses TRBV19 with TRBJ1-1; D is unresolved. This CDR3 has 17 residues. Deletions cut 7 bases from V and 0 bases from J, with 21 bases between. Germline V gene sequence: CDR1 LNHDA, CDR2 SQIVND (reference sequence). As DNA, the CDR3 is TGTGCCAGTAAACCCACCGACGCGCTTCCCATGAACACTGAAGCTTTCTTT. Translation gives CASKPTDALPMNTEAFF.

The rearrangement uses TRBV7-2 and TRBJ2-3, with 7 bases that match TRBD2. The germline CDR1 and CDR2 sequences are SGHTA and FQGNSA. The length of the CDR3 is 14 residues. V lost 1 base and J lost 5; bases outside the gene matches: 3. CDR3 region: CASSLGGSVDTQYF. The CDR3 DNA is TGTGCCAGCAGCTTAGGCGGGAGTGTAGATACGCAGTATTTT.

V and J are TRBV19 and TRBJ2-3, with 10 bases fitting TRBD2. Germline V gives CDR1 LNHDA, CDR2 SQIVND (reference sequence). The CDR3 totals 17 residues. Trimming cost V 4 bases and J 2 bases; bases outside gene matches: 9. CDR3 sequence: CASSKRRAGGSTDTQYF. For the CDR3, the DNA is TGTGCCAGTAGTAAGAGGAGAGCGGGAGGGTCCACAGATACGCAGTATTTT.

J is TRBJ2-7 and V is TRBV2; D remains ambiguous. The CDR3 consists of 12 residues. Germline V CDR1 and CDR2: SNHLY, FYNNEI. Between the trimmed V and J ends, which lost 6 bases and 3 bases, there was a span of 9 bases. Written as DNA, the CDR3 is TGTGCCAGCAGCTTCGACGGCTACGAGCAGTACTTC. Amino acids: CASSFDGYEQYF.

V gene TRBV28 combines with J gene TRBJ2-7; possible D gene TRBD2, 6 bases. Germline V gene lookup returns CDR1 MDHEN and CDR2 SYDVKM. Trimming removed 7 bases at V and 0 bases at J, with 19 bases between. This CDR3 contains 16 residues. CDR3 amino acids: CASKPSGVQSSYEQYF. Written as DNA, the CDR3 is TGTGCCAGCAAGCCTTCGGGGGTTCAAAGCTCCTACGAGCAGTACTTC.

V is TRBV28 and J is TRBJ1-2; D unresolved. V shed 8 bases and J shed 6 bases, with 16 bases lying between them. The CDR3 consists of 13 residues. The germline CDR1 and CDR2 sequences are MDHEN and SYDVKM. The chain's CDR3 is CASQQPSVNGYTF. In DNA, the CDR3 is TGTGCCAGCCAACAGCCCAGTGTGAATGGCTACACCTTC.

The gene calls are TRBV18 and TRBJ2-4; perhaps TRBD1 as D (6 bases). Germline CDR1 and CDR2: KGHSH and LQKENI. The CDR3 covers 14 residues. The V and J ends lost 2 bases and 3 bases respectively, with 8 bases between them. The CDR3 is CASSPNRDKNIQYF. The CDR3 region has the DNA TGTGCCAGCTCACCAAACAGGGACAAAAACATTCAGTACTTC.

The V and J genes are TRBV7-3 and TRBJ2-7; either TRBD1 or TRBD2 may fit D (5 bases each). Deletions cut 5 bases from V and 7 bases from J, with 21 bases between. Germline loops: CDR1 SGHTA, CDR2 FQGTGA. This CDR3 is built from 15 residues. Here the CDR3 reads CASSLDGTTTGEQYF. For the CDR3, the DNA is TGTGCCAGCAGCCTGGATGGGACGACCACGGGTGAGCAGTACTTC.